One and the same sample provided the 16 T cell receptor beta chains below, sequenced in a study of shared clonotypes between healthy human individuals (dated by TCRdb to the early 2020s). Library preparation was by the immunoSEQ multiplex PCR assay. TCRdb holds this immuneACCESS table with in-frame rearrangements only. Some clones are missing; in checked studies, unresolved V genes explain under half, and the rest has no known cause. In this sample the table shows about 640,000 clones, less than 80% of which occur a single time. Jointly, the top ten make up under 2% of the sample. Sequenced material: memory CD4+ T cells sorted from blood. Reading the label with the study, this specimen's cell subset or site is: CD45RA-negative fraction. The receptor set was obtained from a woman aged 25 to 39 in good health.

The chain couples TRBV10-2 to TRBJ1-2, with D perhaps TRBD1 (5 bases). Per the germline V gene, CDR1 is WSHSY and CDR2 is SAAADI. Between the trimmed V and J ends, which lost 8 bases and 8 bases, there was a span of 18 bases. The CDR3 runs to 13 residues. CDR3 in DNA: TGCGCCAGCTCCCCGCAGGGAGTCGGAGGCTACACCTTC. It is translated as CASSPQGVGGYTF.

The chain combines TRBV5-5 with TRBJ2-7; 10 bases fit TRBD2. This CDR3 is 15 amino acids long. V was pared by 0 bases and J by 5 bases, with 5 bases of the junction left unmatched. The germline gives CDR1 SGHKS, CDR2 YYEKEE (reference sequence). CDR3 in DNA: TGTGCCAGCAGCTTGGTCCTAGCGGGAGCTGACGAGCAGTACTTC. Its protein product is CASSLVLAGADEQYF.

The chain combines TRBV10-3 with TRBJ2-7; perhaps TRBD1 as D (6 bases). From germline, CDR1 is ENHRY and CDR2 SYGVKD. The CDR3 covers 12 residues. V lost 3 bases to trimming and J lost 3 bases, with 6 bases between them. CDR3 in DNA: TGTGCCATCAGTGACAGGGGCTACGAGCAGTACTTC. It specifies CAISDRGYEQYF.

The chain combines TRBV6-5 with TRBJ1-2; unclear D gene. Per germline, CDR1 MNHEY and CDR2 SVGAGI. The CDR3 length is 14 residues. V dropped 0 bases and J dropped 8 bases, with 13 bases sitting between them. The DNA of the CDR3 is TGTGCCAGCAGTTACTCTGGGGTATCGGGGGGCTACACCTTC. Protein sequence: CASSYSGVSGGYTF.

The chain joins TRBV5-5 to TRBJ1-5; TRBD1 is a possible D gene (5 bases). The CDR3 spans 14 residues. The germline gives CDR1 SGHKS, CDR2 YYEKEE (reference sequence). The germline V and J ends were trimmed by 0 bases and 5 bases, with 9 bases remaining between them. CDR3 residues: CASSLAGGHQPQHF. The DNA for the CDR3 is TGTGCCAGCAGCTTGGCTGGGGGTCATCAGCCCCAGCATTTT.

This rearrangement joins TRBV28 to TRBJ2-2, with D unresolved. The V gene's germline CDR1 is MDHEN and CDR2 SYDVKM. CDR3 size: 16 residues. V gave up 5 bases and J gave up 0 bases, with 13 bases separating them. DNA for the CDR3: TGTGCCAGCAGTCGAACCCAGACCGCGAACACCGGGGAGCTGTTTTTT. Its translation: CASSRTQTANTGELFF.

This chain links TRBV5-1 with TRBJ1-1; unclear D gene. V lost 4 bases to trimming and J lost 6 bases, with 16 bases between them. The CDR3 runs to 14 residues. The germline gives CDR1 SGHRS, CDR2 YFSETQ. This chain's CDR3 is CASSLGQEGPEAFF. The CDR3 region has the DNA TGCGCCAGCAGCCTTGGCCAGGAAGGTCCTGAAGCTTTCTTT.

V and J are TRBV18 and TRBJ2-3, with 9 bases fitting TRBD2. After removal of 3 bases from V and 2 bases from J, the junction contained 6 bases not matched to a gene. From germline, CDR1 is KGHSH and CDR2 LQKENI. The CDR3 is 16 residues long. The CDR3 nucleotides are TGTGCCAGCTCACCGGAGACTAGCGGATACACAGATACGCAGTATTTT. Protein sequence: CASSPETSGYTDTQYF.

The genes are TRBV6-7 and TRBJ2-7; 7 nucleotides agree with TRBD2. TRBV6-7 is identified as an open reading frame with a role that is uncertain. The CDR3 totals 16 residues. The V segment lost 2 bases and the J segment 2 bases; nucleotides outside the gene matches: 9. In DNA form, the CDR3 reads TGTGCCAGCAGTTACACTGGGGCGGGAGTCCCCTACGAGCAGTACTTC. It yields the protein CASSYTGAGVPYEQYF.

V is TRBV27 and J is TRBJ1-1; tentatively, D is TRBD1 (5 bases). The V end was cut by 3 bases, the J end by 6 bases, with 11 bases between. There are 13 residues in the CDR3. In germline, CDR1 is MNHEY, CDR2 SMNVEV (reference sequence). CDR3 in amino acids: CASSFLGVPEAFF. CDR3 nucleotide sequence: TGTGCCAGCAGTTTTTTGGGGGTTCCTGAAGCTTTCTTT.

This clone has more than one count but fewer than ten. The chain is built from TRBV11-2 and TRBJ1-2; 10 bases are shared with TRBD1. V lost 2 bases, J lost 4 bases, and 10 bases stayed unmatched. Per germline, CDR1 SGHAT and CDR2 FQNNGV. The CDR3 contains 17 residues. CDR3 loop: CASSLISPGQGLYGYTF. CDR3 nucleotides: TGTGCCAGCAGCTTAATTAGTCCGGGACAGGGGCTCTATGGCTACACCTTC.

This chain links TRBV30 with TRBJ2-5, with 14 nucleotides matching TRBD2. J lost 5 bases, V lost 1 base, and 6 bases had no gene match. Germline V CDR1 and CDR2: GTSNPN, SVGIG (reference sequence). This CDR3 region has 16 residues. In DNA form, the CDR3 reads TGTGCCTGGAGTGCTGCCGGGACTAGCGGGAGCGAGACCCAGTACTTC. Translated, it gives CAWSAAGTSGSETQYF. Complete variable domain (other parts from reference TRBV30 and TRBJ2-5): SQTIHQWPATLVQPVGSPLSLECTVEGTSNPNLYWYRQAAGRGLQLLFYSVGIGQISSEVPQNLSASRPQDRQFILSSKKLLLSDSGFYLCAWSAAGTSGSETQYFGPGTRLLVL.

This clone was observed a handful of times. DNA of the CDR3: TGTGCCAGCCGTAGTCTGGGGGCGAACACCGGGGAGCTGTTTTTT. Protein sequence: CASRSLGANTGELFF. This chain uses TRBV27 with TRBJ2-2; D tentatively reads TRBD1 or TRBD2 (5 bases each). The CDR3 runs 15 residues. In germline, CDR1 is MNHEY, CDR2 SMNVEV (reference sequence). The V gene lost 8 bases and the J gene lost 0 bases, with 13 bases spanning the gap.

This clone was seen at least ten times. The rearrangement joins TRBV11-2 to TRBJ2-1; no clear D gene. Germline CDR1 reads SGHAT; CDR2 reads FQNNGV. The CDR3 sequence is 12 residues long. Trimming took 4 bases from V and 10 from J, leaving 11 bases between them. The CDR3 DNA is TGTGCCAGCAGCTGGGCCCTCGGGGAGCAGTTCTTC. It translates to CASSWALGEQFF.

The chain links TRBV23-1 to TRBJ2-7; 10 nucleotides match TRBD2. TRBV23-1 is designated an ORF whose function remains uncertain. With 7 bases clipped from V and 1 base from J, the junction kept 10 bases outside the gene matches. The CDR3 has 16 residues. CDR3 sequence (DNA): TGCGCCAGCACCCAAACGGTAGCGGGAGGATCCTACGAGCAGTACTTC. Encoded protein: CASTQTVAGGSYEQYF.

This rearrangement joins TRBV7-2 to TRBJ2-2; no definite D call. V gave up 1 base and J gave up 1 base, with 7 bases separating them. The CDR3 extends over 15 amino acids. Germline V gene data show CDR1 as SGHTA and CDR2 as FQGNSA. CDR3 residues: CASSLGGGNTGELFF. CDR3 DNA: TGTGCCAGCAGCTTAGGCGGCGGGAACACCGGGGAGCTGTTTTTT.